The 27 T cell receptor beta chains listed next were all sequenced from one sample in a study of T cells in Graves' hyperthyroidism and ophthalmopathy (dated 2019 in TCRdb). Receptors were amplified or captured by multiplex PCR. Sequencing was performed on an Illumina HiSeq 2000. Amplification of TCR beta CDR3 regions was carried out from RNA transcripts. For the first round of RT-PCR on the TCR CDR3, the HTBI primer set was used together with the Qiagen OneStep RT-PCR kit. TCRdb reprocessing: public reads trimmed at Q25 with fastp, clones called with MiXCR, in-frame beta chains kept. Each entry merges the rows of one CDR3 protein and shows their most common DNA and genes. For this sample there are 530,000 or so distinct CDR3 sequences; about 15% appear just once. The ten largest clones capture 15% to 20% of the sample. Sequencing input: blood. The receptor set was obtained from a woman aged 18-29 years with Graves' ophthalmopathy.

This clonotype has a handful of counts. V gene TRBV7-6 combines with J gene TRBJ2-2; 7 positions match TRBD1. This CDR3 comprises 16 residues. Trimming removed 3 bases from V and 7 bases from J; junction bases left unmatched: 11. Germline loops: CDR1 SGHVS, CDR2 FNYEAQ. The CDR3 protein is CASSFTPTGSSGELFF. The CDR3 DNA sequence: TGTGCCAGCAGCTTCACCCCGACAGGGTCCAGCGGGGAGCTGTTTTTT.

This chain links TRBV6-2 or TRBV6-3 with TRBJ1-1; 10 positions match TRBD1. CDR3 length: 14 residues. Germline V gives CDR1 MNHEY, CDR2 SVGEGT. V gave up 4 bases and J gave up 10 bases; unmatched junction bases: 9. As DNA, the CDR3 is TGTGCCAGCAGTTCCCGGGACAGGGGAGGGGGAGCTTTCTTT. Its protein product is CASSSRDRGGGAFF.

This clonotype has a count of ten or more. The chain combines TRBV7-3 with TRBJ2-5; TRBD2 is a possible D gene (5 bases). Between the trimmed V and J ends, which lost 4 bases and 1 base, there was a span of 13 bases. The CDR3 is 15 residues long. Looked up from germline, CDR1 is SGHTA and CDR2 is FQGTGA. This CDR3 is CASSSHPGLQETQYF. CDR3 DNA: TGTGCCAGCAGCTCCCACCCAGGACTCCAAGAGACCCAGTACTTC.

This clonotype came up many times. The chain employs TRBV27 and TRBJ2-7; tentative D call: TRBD2 (5 bases). The length of the CDR3 is 15 residues. CDR1 is MNHEY and CDR2 is SMNVEV in the germline V gene (reference sequence). The V gene lost 0 bases and the J gene lost 1 base, with 10 bases spanning the gap. DNA for the CDR3: TGTGCCAGCAGTTTATCGAGGGCGGCATCCTACGAGCAGTACTTC. This sequence encodes CASSLSRAASYEQYF.

The chain uses TRBV9 and TRBJ2-7; D remains unclear. This CDR3 is 12 amino acids long. Germline V gives CDR1 SGDLS, CDR2 YYNGEE. Trimming left V 3 bases short and J 6 bases short, with 10 bases between. The CDR3 loop is CASSGDSVEQYF. The CDR3 nucleotides read TGTGCCAGCAGCGGAGACTCGGTCGAGCAGTACTTC.

The table lists this clonotype with a few counts. The V gene is TRBV2, the J gene TRBJ2-2; D is perhaps TRBD1 (5 bases). The CDR3 has 14 residues. V lost 5 bases and J lost 4, with 11 bases in between. The germline gives CDR1 SNHLY, CDR2 FYNNEI. CDR3 sequence: CASSQQGSTGELFF. CDR3 DNA sequence: TGTGCCAGCAGTCAGCAGGGCTCCACCGGGGAGCTGTTTTTT.

As to this clonotype: One base away lies a much larger clone, so this may be a sequencing read error. The chain joins TRBV6-1 to TRBJ2-7; 14 bases are shared with TRBD2. Per germline, CDR1 MNHNS and CDR2 SASEGT. The trim removed 5 bases at V and 7 bases at J, leaving 4 bases unmatched. The CDR3 contains 14 residues. Here the CDR3 reads CASSQTSGGDEQYF. For the CDR3, the DNA is TGTGCCAGCAGTCAGACTAGCGGGGGGGATGAGCAGTACTTC.

This clonotype was counted many times. This sequence joins TRBV11-2 and TRBJ2-1; 12 bases are shared with TRBD2. V trimming: 2 bases; J trimming: 7 bases; junction bases outside the gene matches: 3. Germline V CDR1 and CDR2: SGHAT, FQNNGV. CDR3 size: 15 residues. As DNA, the CDR3 is TGTGCCAGCAGCTTATGGACTAGCGGGATGAATGAGCAGTTCTTC. The encoded protein is CASSLWTSGMNEQFF.

CDR3 DNA sequence: TGTGCCAGCAGCGCGGGACAGGGGAGGCCTGGCTACACCTTC. Protein product: CASSAGQGRPGYTF. The chain uses TRBV9 and TRBJ1-2; 10 nucleotides match TRBD1. Germline V lookup: CDR1 SGDLS, CDR2 YYNGEE. V lost 3 bases, J lost 7 bases, and 6 bases stayed unmatched. The CDR3 has 14 residues. Based on the CDR3 plus reference TRBV9 and TRBJ1-2, the full variable domain is DSGVTQTPKHLITATGQRVTLRCSPRSGDLSVYWYQQSLDQGLQFLIQYYNGEERAKGNILERFSAQQFPDLHSELNLSSLELGDSALYFCASSAGQGRPGYTFGSGTRLTVV.

This clonotype was found many times. V is TRBV7-9 and J is TRBJ2-7, with D perhaps given as TRBD1 or TRBD2 (6 bases each). From germline, CDR1 is SEHNR and CDR2 FQNEAQ (reference sequence). V lost 1 base and J lost 3, with 10 bases in between. There are 14 residues in the CDR3. CDR3 protein: CASSLVGGGYEQYF. The CDR3 DNA reads as TGTGCCAGCAGCTTAGTCGGGGGCGGCTACGAGCAGTACTTC.

This clonotype was recorded at least ten times. V usage is TRBV18 and J usage is TRBJ2-3; D may be TRBD1 or TRBD2 (5 bases each). This CDR3 region has 15 residues. The V and J ends lost 2 bases and 1 base respectively, with 10 bases between them. Per germline, CDR1 KGHSH and CDR2 LQKENI. The DNA for the CDR3 is TGTGCCAGCTCACCAGCAGGGACCGGCACAGATACGCAGTATTTT. This translates into CASSPAGTGTDTQYF.

There are many counts of this clonotype. The V and J genes are TRBV7-9 and TRBJ2-3, with 10 bases matching TRBD1. CDR3 length equals 15 residues. Looked up from germline, CDR1 is SEHNR and CDR2 is FQNEAQ (reference sequence). V shed 4 bases and J 9 bases; nucleotides not matched to a gene: 10. Written as DNA, the CDR3 is TGTGCCAGCAGCTCTCGGGACAGGGGATGGGACACGCAGTATTTT. It yields the protein CASSSRDRGWDTQYF.

This clonotype was found many times. The chain joins TRBV6-1 to TRBJ1-1, with unresolved D. This CDR3 comprises 17 residues. V was shortened by 0 bases and J by 1 base, with 15 bases between the two germline ends. Germline V gene data show CDR1 as MNHNS and CDR2 as SASEGT. The CDR3 DNA reads as TGTGCCAGCAGTGAAGCGCCTCGAGACACCCGGAACACTGAAGCTTTCTTT. Residues: CASSEAPRDTRNTEAFF.

The chain employs TRBV2 and TRBJ2-2; TRBD2 matches 14 bases. The V gene end was trimmed by 6 bases and the J gene end by 2 bases; junction bases not matched to a gene: 11. The CDR3 sequence is 19 residues long. Per germline, CDR1 SNHLY and CDR2 FYNNEI. CDR3 region: CASSLEGTSGRFNTGELFF. CDR3 sequence (DNA): TGTGCCAGCAGCTTAGAAGGGACTAGCGGGAGATTCAACACCGGGGAGCTGTTTTTT. The full variable domain, with the rest looked up from reference TRBV2 and TRBJ2-2, is EPEVTQTPSHQVTQMGQEVILRCVPISNHLYFYWYRQILGQKVEFLVSFYNNEISEKSEIFDDQFSVERPDGSNFTLKIRSTKLEDSAMYFCASSLEGTSGRFNTGELFFGEGSRLTVL.

In its sample, this clonotype was seen many times. This chain joins TRBV27 and TRBJ2-3; D assignment may be TRBD1 or TRBD2 (7 bases each). The CDR3 covers 18 residues. Per germline, CDR1 MNHEY and CDR2 SMNVEV (reference sequence). The V end lost 6 bases, the J end lost 0 bases, and 22 bases lay between the germline ends. The CDR3 DNA reads TGTGCCAGCAGACAAGACAGGGAGAATAGCGGGAGCACAGATACGCAGTATTTT. Its protein product is CASRQDRENSGSTDTQYF.

This clonotype was counted at least ten times. The rearrangement joins TRBV6-6 to TRBJ1-1; D is unresolved. Trimming stripped 2 bases from V and 1 base from J, with 2 bases between. This CDR3 comprises 12 residues. Per germline, CDR1 MNHNY and CDR2 SVGAGI (reference sequence). The DNA for the CDR3 is TGTGCCAGCAGTTACCCGAACACTGAAGCTTTCTTT. Translated, it gives CASSYPNTEAFF.

This clonotype came up many times. The chain links TRBV6-1 to TRBJ1-2; D is undetermined. This CDR3 has 15 amino acids. V lost 6 bases and J lost 0, with 14 bases in between. Germline-derived CDR1 and CDR2 are MNHNS and SASEGT. CDR3: CASRRMDGSNYGYTF. The CDR3 DNA follows: TGTGCCAGCAGGCGAATGGACGGATCTAACTATGGCTACACCTTC.

In this sample, this clonotype turned up many times. V and J are TRBV5-1 and TRBJ2-3, with D hard to call. Germline V gives CDR1 SGHRS, CDR2 YFSETQ. The CDR3 is 14 residues long. Trimming took 3 bases from V and 0 from J, leaving 8 bases between them. CDR3 nucleotides: TGCGCCAGCAGCTCTCTACTCAGCACAGATACGCAGTATTTT. This encodes CASSSLLSTDTQYF.

Regarding this clonotype: A junction boundary mismatches the germline segment, possibly from a read error. This sequence joins TRBV6-1 and TRBJ1-5; D may be TRBD1 (6 bases). In germline, CDR1 is MNHNS, CDR2 SASEGT. The CDR3 is 13 residues long. The CDR3 sequence is CTSRIRGSQPQHF. The CDR3 coding sequence is TGTACCAGCAGAATCAGGGGAAGCCAGCCCCAGCATTTT.

This clonotype occurred many times. The chain carries TRBV20-1 and TRBJ2-7; the D gene is possibly TRBD1 (6 bases). V lost 3 bases, J lost 4 bases, and 10 bases lay in between. CDR1 is DFQATT, CDR2 SNEGSKA, per germline (reference sequence). This CDR3 has 12 amino acids. The chain's CDR3 is CSARWGPYEQYF. For the CDR3, the DNA is TGCAGTGCTAGGTGGGGGCCGTACGAGCAGTACTTC.

This clonotype was observed a single time. V gene TRBV20-1 combines with J gene TRBJ2-1, with 9 bases lining up with TRBD2. This CDR3 comprises 15 residues. V was clipped by 6 bases and J by 7 bases; unmatched bases: 13. CDR1 and CDR2 from the germline V gene are DFQATT and SNEGSKA (reference sequence). The DNA of the CDR3 is TGCAGTGCCCTTATCCCCGCGGGACTAGCAAATGAGCAGTTCTTC. Translated: CSALIPAGLANEQFF.

This clonotype was recorded many times. V and J are TRBV10-1 and TRBJ2-3; 12 bases line up with TRBD2. This CDR3 is 18 amino acids long. Germline V gene sequence: CDR1 WNHNN, CDR2 SYGVQD (reference sequence). J gave up 1 base and V 2 bases, and 7 bases lay outside the gene matches. CDR3 sequence reads: CASSERRLAGVGTDTQYF. The CDR3 region has the DNA TGCGCCAGCAGTGAGCGGAGACTAGCGGGGGTAGGCACAGATACGCAGTATTTT.

This clonotype was recorded at least ten times. The chain carries TRBV5-1 and TRBJ2-1, with unresolved D. Between the trimmed V and J ends, which lost 0 bases and 2 bases, there was a span of 6 bases. This CDR3 is built from 14 residues. Germline values: CDR1 SGHRS, CDR2 YFSETQ. This CDR3 is CASSLVPPYNEQFF. Here the CDR3 DNA reads TGCGCCAGCAGCTTGGTCCCGCCCTACAATGAGCAGTTCTTC.

The rearrangement uses TRBV9 and TRBJ1-2; 8 bases are a match to TRBD1. Per germline, CDR1 SGDLS and CDR2 YYNGEE. The CDR3 is made up of 16 amino acids. J lost 4 bases, V lost 3 bases, and 11 bases had no gene match. CDR3 coding DNA: TGTGCCAGCAGCGACCCCCAACAGGGGGATGGCTATGGCTACACCTTC. Translating gives CASSDPQQGDGYGYTF.

This clonotype was recorded many times. This chain uses TRBV13 with TRBJ1-1; TRBD1 aligns across 7 bases. Germline CDR1 and CDR2: PRHDT and FYEKMQ (reference sequence). The CDR3 consists of 14 residues. Trimming took 10 bases from V and 3 from J; bases not matched to a gene: 11. DNA of the CDR3: TGTGCCACCCGAGGTGCTACAGGGGACACTGAAGCTTTCTTT. It is translated as CATRGATGDTEAFF.

This clonotype came up a few times. The rearrangement links TRBV6-1 to TRBJ2-3; no definite D call. V lost 1 base, J lost 0 bases, and 8 bases lay in between. Germline loops: CDR1 MNHNS, CDR2 SASEGT. The CDR3 consists of 15 residues. The CDR3: CASSEGAPSTDTQYF. CDR3 in DNA: TGTGCCAGCAGTGAAGGGGCGCCGAGCACAGATACGCAGTATTTT.

There are a few counts of this clonotype. This chain uses TRBV29-1 with TRBJ1-1, with D hard to call. Trimming left V 8 bases short and J 4 bases short, with 11 bases between. The CDR3 has 11 amino acids. Germline V gene lookup returns CDR1 SQVTM and CDR2 ANQGSEA. The CDR3, as DNA: TGCAGCTCACGGGCGACCACTGAAGCTTTCTTT. Its translation is CSSRATTEAFF. The complete variable domain, with remaining parts taken from reference TRBV29-1 and TRBJ1-1, reads SAVISQKPSRDICQRGTSLTIQCQVDSQVTMMFWYRQQPGQSLTLIATANQGSEATYESGFVIDKFPISRPNLTFSTLTVSNMSPEDSSIYLCSSRATTEAFFGQGTRLTVV.